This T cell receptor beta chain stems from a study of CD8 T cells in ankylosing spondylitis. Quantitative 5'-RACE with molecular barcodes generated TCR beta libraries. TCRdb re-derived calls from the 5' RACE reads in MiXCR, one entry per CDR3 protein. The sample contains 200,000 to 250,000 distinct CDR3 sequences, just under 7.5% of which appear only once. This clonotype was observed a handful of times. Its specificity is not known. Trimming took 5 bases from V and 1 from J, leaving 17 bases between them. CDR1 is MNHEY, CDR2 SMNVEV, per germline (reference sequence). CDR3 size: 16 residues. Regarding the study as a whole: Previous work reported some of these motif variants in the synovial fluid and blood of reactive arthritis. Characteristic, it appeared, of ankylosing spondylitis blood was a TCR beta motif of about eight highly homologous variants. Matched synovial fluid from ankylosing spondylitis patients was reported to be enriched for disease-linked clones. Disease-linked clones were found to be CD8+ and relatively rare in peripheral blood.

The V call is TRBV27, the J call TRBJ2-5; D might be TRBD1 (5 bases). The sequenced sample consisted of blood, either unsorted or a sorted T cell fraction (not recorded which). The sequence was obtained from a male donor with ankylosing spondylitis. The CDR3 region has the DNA TGTGCCAGCAGTCCGGTGGGGTTGGGGCCCCAAGAGACCCAGTACTTC. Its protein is CASSPVGLGPQETQYF.